This T cell receptor beta chain stems from a study of CD8 T cells in ankylosing spondylitis. Broader study findings: Clones linked to disease were reported to show significant enrichment in matched ankylosing spondylitis synovial fluid. Certain motif variants had earlier been reported in reactive arthritis synovial fluid and blood. In peripheral blood, disease-linked CD8+ clones occurred at relatively low frequencies. Eight or nine highly homologous variants formed a TCR beta motif that appeared characteristic of ankylosing spondylitis blood.

Quantitative molecular-barcoded 5'-RACE generated the TCR beta libraries. TCRdb reprocessed the 5' RACE reads via MiXCR and lists one record per CDR3 protein. Of 750,000 to 850,000 distinct CDR3 sequences in the sample, 12% were seen once. Trimming shortened V by 5 bases and J by 5 bases, and 17 bases separated the two germline ends. CDR1 and CDR2 (germline): LGHNA, YNFKEQ. The CDR3 loop spans 15 amino acids. This clonotype has a handful of counts. Its target is not known. This sequence was found in a male donor with ankylosing spondylitis. The genes are TRBV4-2 and TRBJ2-3; a weak D match, TRBD2 (5 bases). Sequencing input: blood, either unsorted or a sorted T cell fraction (not recorded which). Here the CDR3 DNA reads TGTGCCAGCAGCTCTCCGGCTATGGCGGGAGATACGCAGTATTTT. Amino acids: CASSSPAMAGDTQYF.